This TCR beta chain was identified during a study of T cell responses to AZD1222 COVID-19 vaccine. Germline CDR1 is WNHNN and CDR2 is SYGVQD (reference sequence). This CDR3 contains 18 residues. V lost 3 bases, J lost 6 bases, and 16 bases stayed unmatched. Measured with immunoSEQ multiplex PCR; TCRdb has only the in-frame clones, and not every one. The sample comprises 130,000 or so clones, 86% of which are singletons, and more than 20% rests with the top ten. The clonotype was recovered from an adult in good health. The chain uses TRBV10-1 and TRBJ2-2, with 7 bases lining up with TRBD1. Here the sequenced sample was peripheral blood, taken on day 0 of AZD1222 vaccination. The CDR3 protein is CASSDGHSGQMGAGELFF. For the CDR3, the DNA is TGCGCCAGCAGTGACGGACACTCGGGACAGATGGGGGCCGGGGAGCTGTTTTTT.